A single sample gave rise to the 22 T cell receptor beta chains below, sequenced in a study of T cell changes during pregnancy in multiple sclerosis. Here immunoSEQ multiplex PCR was the method, and the copy in TCRdb shows in-frame clones only, minus some. Here the sample spans just under 65,000 clones, 96% being singletons. The material sequenced was CD8+ T cells from peripheral blood mononuclear cells, taken after pregnancy. The receptors shown here come from a female donor with multiple sclerosis, enrolled in a pregnancy study.

This chain uses TRBV28 with TRBJ1-2; maybe TRBD1 (5 bases). This CDR3 has 14 amino acids. Between the trimmed V and J ends, which lost 4 bases and 5 bases, there was a span of 14 bases. Looked up from germline, CDR1 is MDHEN and CDR2 is SYDVKM. For the CDR3, the DNA is TGTGCCAGCAGTTCCCCGCCGGGGGAGTATGGCTACACCTTC. This translates into CASSSPPGEYGYTF.

The rearrangement links TRBV9 to TRBJ2-1, with 9 nucleotides matching TRBD2. With 4 bases clipped from V and 5 bases from J, the junction kept 10 bases outside the gene matches. The germline CDR1 and CDR2 sequences are SGDLS and YYNGEE. CDR3 length equals 16 residues. CDR3 region: CASSTSRLAVHNEQFF. The CDR3 nucleotides read TGTGCCAGCAGCACCTCGAGACTAGCGGTCCACAATGAGCAGTTCTTC.

The chain has TRBV28 and TRBJ2-3; D is perhaps TRBD1 (6 bases). Trimming stripped 3 bases from V and 5 bases from J, with 12 bases between. Germline assignment: CDR1 MDHEN and CDR2 SYDVKM. This CDR3 region has 14 residues. DNA for the CDR3: TGTGCCAGCAGTTTCGACAGGCTCGGAGATACGCAGTATTTT. Its translation: CASSFDRLGDTQYF.

V gene TRBV7-8 combines with J gene TRBJ1-1; 10 bases map to TRBD1. This CDR3 has 15 amino acids. V was pared by 5 bases and J by 0 bases, with 3 bases of the junction left unmatched. Germline CDR1 and CDR2: SGHVS and FQNEAQ. The CDR3 sequence: CASSPGTGVNTEAFF. As DNA, the CDR3 is TGTGCCAGCAGCCCCGGGACAGGGGTGAACACTGAAGCTTTCTTT.

V and J are TRBV27 and TRBJ1-2, with TRBD1 identical over 9 bases. The CDR3 totals 17 residues. Germline CDR1 reads MNHEY; CDR2 reads SMNVEV (reference sequence). Trimming took 5 bases from V and 4 from J; bases not matched to a gene: 14. CDR3: CASSPRWGQGHSYGYTF. CDR3 in DNA: TGTGCCAGCAGTCCCAGGTGGGGACAGGGTCATAGCTATGGCTACACCTTC.

In this sample, this clone turned up once. The chain links TRBV25-1 to TRBJ2-3, with 8 bases matching TRBD2. Germline V lookup: CDR1 MGHDK, CDR2 SYGVNS. V lost 6 bases to trimming and J lost 4 bases; unmatched junction nucleotides: 9. The CDR3 length is 15 residues. The CDR3 DNA follows: TGTGCCAGCAGCGCTCGGGGGGGCAACCCAGATACGCAGTATTTT. It codes for CASSARGGNPDTQYF.

The V gene is TRBV19, the J gene TRBJ2-1; 8 positions match TRBD2. CDR3 size: 14 residues. Germline V gives CDR1 LNHDA, CDR2 SQIVND (reference sequence). V lost 10 bases and J lost 6; bases outside the gene matches: 11. The CDR3 nucleotides read TGTGCCACCGATGGCGGGGGGTGGCCCAATGAGCAGTTCTTC. Amino acids: CATDGGGWPNEQFF.

The chain links TRBV10-1 to TRBJ1-1; 7 bases match TRBD1. V was clipped by 8 bases and J by 4 bases; unmatched bases: 25. Germline assignment: CDR1 WNHNN and CDR2 SYGVQD (reference sequence). This CDR3 has 19 residues. In nucleotides, the CDR3 is TGCGCCAGCCCGACCGGGACAGCGTTTTGGAAGCAGAGGGGCACTGAAGCTTTCTTT. Translation: CASPTGTAFWKQRGTEAFF.

The chain joins TRBV4-3 to TRBJ1-6; D gene ambiguous. With 3 bases removed from V and 2 bases from J, the gap between germline ends came to 14 bases. Germline V lookup: CDR1 LGHNA, CDR2 YSLEER. The length of the CDR3 is 17 residues. The CDR3 loop is CASSQGRIVTYNSPLHF. The CDR3 bases are TGCGCCAGCAGCCAGGGCAGGATAGTAACCTATAATTCACCCCTCCACTTT.

On this clone: This sample also contains other DNA sequences that code for the same CDR3. The rearrangement uses TRBV27 and TRBJ2-7; D remains ambiguous. Trimming stripped 4 bases from V and 3 bases from J, with 4 bases between. The germline CDR1 and CDR2 sequences are MNHEY and SMNVEV (reference sequence). This CDR3 is 11 amino acids long. The CDR3 loop reads CASSSGYEQYF. CDR3 DNA sequence: TGTGCCAGCAGTTCAGGCTACGAGCAGTACTTC.

The chain carries TRBV28 and TRBJ1-2; the match to TRBD1 covers 7 bases. The CDR3 consists of 13 residues. V lost 2 bases and J lost 3; bases outside the gene matches: 0. Per the germline V gene, CDR1 is MDHEN and CDR2 is SYDVKM. CDR3 nucleotide sequence: TGTGCCAGCAGTTTACAGGGGGACTATGGCTACACCTTC. It is translated as CASSLQGDYGYTF.

The rearrangement uses TRBV20-1 and TRBJ1-1; no definite D call. V dropped 6 bases and J dropped 8 bases, with 13 bases sitting between them. Germline V lookup: CDR1 DFQATT, CDR2 SNEGSKA (reference sequence). The CDR3 runs to 11 residues. The chain's CDR3 is CSAPTGLEAFF. CDR3 DNA sequence: TGCAGTGCCCCTACGGGGTTGGAAGCTTTCTTT.

The chain couples TRBV13 to TRBJ2-1; D perhaps matches TRBD1 (6 bases). CDR3 length: 12 residues. V dropped 5 bases and J dropped 4 bases, with 6 bases sitting between them. Germline V gene sequence: CDR1 PRHDT, CDR2 FYEKMQ (reference sequence). CDR3 in amino acids: CASSRGYNEQFF. The CDR3 DNA sequence: TGTGCCAGCAGCAGGGGGTACAATGAGCAGTTCTTC.

V is TRBV7-2 and J is TRBJ2-7, with TRBD2 matching 8 bases. V was pared by 5 bases and J by 4 bases, with 7 bases of the junction left unmatched. This CDR3 is 14 amino acids long. Germline loops: CDR1 SGHTA, CDR2 FQGNSA. The CDR3 DNA reads TGTGCCAGCAGCATAGGACTAGCAGATTACGAGCAGTACTTC. This encodes CASSIGLADYEQYF.

The rearrangement links TRBV28 to TRBJ1-3, with D maybe TRBD1 (5 bases). Trimming removed 3 bases at V and 4 bases at J, with 10 bases between. The CDR3 runs to 14 residues. Germline V gives CDR1 MDHEN, CDR2 SYDVKM. CDR3 sequence: CASSFRAPGNTIYF. CDR3 DNA sequence: TGTGCCAGCAGTTTCAGGGCTCCGGGAAACACCATATATTTT.

The V call is TRBV27, the J call TRBJ2-1; D possibly corresponds to TRBD2 (6 bases). The V end was cut by 2 bases, the J end by 0 bases, with 8 bases between. From germline, CDR1 is MNHEY and CDR2 SMNVEV (reference sequence). The CDR3 is made up of 15 amino acids. CDR3 amino acids: CASSLERASYNEQFF. The CDR3 nucleotides read TGTGCCAGCAGTTTAGAGCGGGCCTCCTACAATGAGCAGTTCTTC.

The J gene is TRBJ2-7, the V gene TRBV11-1; 13 bases line up with TRBD2. The germline CDR1 and CDR2 sequences are SGHAT and FQDESV (reference sequence). This CDR3 spans 16 amino acids. The ends lost 5 bases at V and 7 bases at J; junction bases unmatched: 11. The CDR3 loop reads CASSPRGTSGNGEQYF. The CDR3 coding sequence is TGTGCCAGCAGCCCTCGGGGGACTAGCGGGAACGGAGAGCAGTACTTC. The variable domain in full, with the rest retrieved from reference TRBV11-1 and TRBJ2-7, is EAEVAQSPRYKITEKSQAVAFWCDPISGHATLYWYRQILGQGPELLVQFQDESVVDDSQLPKDRFSAERLKGVDSTLKIQPAELGDSAMYLCASSPRGTSGNGEQYFGPGTRLTVT.

The chain employs TRBV27 and TRBJ2-3; 7 bases align to TRBD1. The germline gives CDR1 MNHEY, CDR2 SMNVEV (reference sequence). There are 15 residues in the CDR3. The V gene end was trimmed by 8 bases and the J gene end by 0 bases; junction bases not matched to a gene: 8. The CDR3: CASARDSYSTDTQYF. CDR3 coding DNA: TGTGCCAGCGCCAGGGACAGCTATAGCACAGATACGCAGTATTTT.

The V gene is TRBV28, the J gene TRBJ2-7; 8 bases are a match to TRBD1. V gave up 6 bases and J gave up 7 bases; unmatched junction bases: 8. The CDR3 is made up of 13 amino acids. Per the germline V gene, CDR1 is MDHEN and CDR2 is SYDVKM. CDR3 DNA: TGTGCCAGCAGGGAGACAGGGGCGGAAGAGCAGTACTTC. Translating it yields CASRETGAEEQYF.

The chain couples TRBV28 to TRBJ2-7; TRBD2 is a possible D gene (5 bases). The length of the CDR3 is 14 residues. Germline-derived CDR1 and CDR2 are MDHEN and SYDVKM. Trimming took off 6 bases at V and 3 bases at J, with 15 bases between the two ends. CDR3 protein: CASSKTADDYEQYF. The CDR3 DNA reads TGTGCCAGCAGCAAAACAGCGGACGACTACGAGCAGTACTTC.

The rearrangement joins TRBV2 to TRBJ2-4, with TRBD2 identical over 7 bases. V lost 10 bases to trimming and J lost 0 bases; unmatched junction nucleotides: 6. This CDR3 is built from 14 residues. CDR1 is SNHLY and CDR2 is FYNNEI in the germline V gene. The CDR3 is CATLAGIAKNIQYF. In nucleotides, the CDR3 is TGTGCCACCTTAGCGGGCATAGCCAAAAACATTCAGTACTTC.

The chain has TRBV30 and TRBJ2-7, with 10 nucleotides matching TRBD2. This CDR3 is 13 amino acids long. With 3 bases clipped from V and 3 bases from J, the junction kept 2 bases outside the gene matches. Germline V gene sequence: CDR1 GTSNPN, CDR2 SVGIG (reference sequence). CDR3 nucleotide sequence: TGTGCCTGGAGACCTAGCGGGAGCTACGAGCAGTACTTC. Translated: CAWRPSGSYEQYF.